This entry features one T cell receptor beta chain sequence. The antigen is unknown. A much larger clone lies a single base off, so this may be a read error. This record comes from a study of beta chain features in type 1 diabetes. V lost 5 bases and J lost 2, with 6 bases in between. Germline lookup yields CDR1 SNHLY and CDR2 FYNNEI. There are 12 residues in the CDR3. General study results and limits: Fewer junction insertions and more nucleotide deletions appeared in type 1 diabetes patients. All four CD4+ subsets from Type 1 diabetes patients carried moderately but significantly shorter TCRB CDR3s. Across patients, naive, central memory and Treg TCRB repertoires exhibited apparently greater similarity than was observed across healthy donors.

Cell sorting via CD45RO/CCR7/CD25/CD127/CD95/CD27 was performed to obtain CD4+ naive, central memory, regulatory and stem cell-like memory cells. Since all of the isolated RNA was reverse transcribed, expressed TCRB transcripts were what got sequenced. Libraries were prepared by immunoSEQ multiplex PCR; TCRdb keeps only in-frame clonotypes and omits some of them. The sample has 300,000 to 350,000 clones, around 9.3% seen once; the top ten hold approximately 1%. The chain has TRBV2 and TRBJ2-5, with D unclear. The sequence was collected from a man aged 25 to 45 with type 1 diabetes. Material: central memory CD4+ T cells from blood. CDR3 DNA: TGTGCCAGCAGTTTGACTCAAGAGACCCAGTACTTC. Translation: CASSLTQETQYF.